This TCR beta chain originates from a study of T cells in Graves' hyperthyroidism and ophthalmopathy. The germline V gene has CDR1 KGHDR and CDR2 SFDVKD. The V and J ends lost 4 bases and 5 bases, in that order; junction bases with no gene match: 7. The CDR3 is 16 residues long. Template material for amplifying TCR beta CDR3 regions consisted of RNA transcripts. The TCR CDR3 first-round RT-PCR relied on the HTBI primer set. TCRdb re-called the multiplex PCR reads with MiXCR, one entry per CDR3 protein. The data contain approximately 380,000 distinct CDR3 sequences, more than 13% of them seen just once; the ten biggest clones take up around 30%. Ten or more counts support this clonotype. Its antigen is not identified. Study results and limitations: Ophthalmopathy was predicted by the model a median of about 6.7 months ahead of onset. The blood repertoire included most of the expanded thyroid clonotypes above 0.001.

What was sequenced was blood. The rearrangement uses TRBV24-1 and TRBJ2-1; 10 positions match TRBD2. The clonotype was recovered from a man aged 50 to 59 with Graves' ophthalmopathy. The CDR3 sequence is CATSDAGTSEHNEQFF. CDR3 DNA: TGTGCCACCAGTGACGCCGGGACTAGCGAGCACAATGAGCAGTTCTTC.